One sample yielded the 26 T cell receptor beta chains listed below, sequenced in a study of blood T cell repertoires in COVID-19. The method was immunoSEQ multiplex PCR; TCRdb's version includes in-frame clones alone and lacks a portion of them. The sample includes 160,000 or so clones, around nine tenths of them seen just once. Sequenced input: peripheral blood. Receptors were obtained from a woman in her sixties or seventies with COVID-19, enrolled during active disease.

CDR3 in amino acids: CASSLTTGYAYNGYTF. CDR3 nucleotide sequence: TGTGCCAGCAGCTTAACGACAGGCTACGCATATAATGGCTACACCTTC. The J gene is TRBJ1-2, the V gene TRBV7-2, with a tentative D call TRBD1 (6 bases). Germline V gene data show CDR1 as SGHTA and CDR2 as FQGNSA. With 2 bases removed from V and 6 bases from J, the gap between germline ends came to 19 bases. The CDR3 has 16 residues.

The chain couples TRBV6-5 to TRBJ1-2; 7 nucleotides align to TRBD1. The germline CDR1 and CDR2 sequences are MNHEY and SVGAGI. The CDR3 length is 15 residues. J was trimmed by 4 bases and V by 5 bases; bases with no gene match: 10. The CDR3 bases are TGTGCCAGCAGTCGCCGACAGGGCCTTGGCTATGGCTACACCTTC. Translation gives CASSRRQGLGYGYTF.

The chain has TRBV7-9 and TRBJ1-4; 8 bases map to TRBD1. Trimming at V came to 5 bases and at J to 4 bases, leaving 3 bases not matched to a gene. The V gene's germline CDR1 is SEHNR and CDR2 FQNEAQ (reference sequence). This CDR3 contains 14 residues. CDR3 nucleotides: TGTGCCAGCAGCACGGGACAGGATAATGAAAAACTGTTTTTT. Its protein product is CASSTGQDNEKLFF. Variable domain in full (rest from reference TRBV7-9 and TRBJ1-4): DTGVSQNPRHKITKRGQNVTFRCDPISEHNRLYWYRQTLGQGPEFLTYFQNEAQLEKSRLLSDRFSAERPKGSFSTLEIQRTEQGDSAMYLCASSTGQDNEKLFFGSGTQLSVL.

This clone has a single count. The chain joins TRBV7-9 to TRBJ2-5; D perhaps matches TRBD1 (6 bases). Deletions cut 5 bases from V and 1 base from J, with 11 bases between. Germline lookup yields CDR1 SEHNR and CDR2 FQNEAQ (reference sequence). This CDR3 has 14 amino acids. CDR3 amino acids: CASSTWTVQETQYF. CDR3 nucleotides: TGTGCCAGCAGCACGTGGACAGTCCAAGAGACCCAGTACTTC.

The rearrangement uses TRBV3-1 (or the pseudogene TRBV3-2) and TRBJ1-2, with 7 bases aligning to TRBD1. J gave up 12 bases and V 4 bases, and 11 bases lay outside the gene matches. Germline CDR1 and CDR2: LGHDT and YNNKEL (reference sequence). The CDR3 is made up of 13 amino acids. The CDR3 DNA is TGTGCCAGCAGCCGACGCCTAAGGGGACAGAACACCTTC. Protein: CASSRRLRGQNTF.

This chain joins TRBV9 and TRBJ2-5; 11 nucleotides agree with TRBD2. The V segment lost 3 bases and the J segment 5 bases; nucleotides outside the gene matches: 6. This CDR3 comprises 15 residues. Germline V lookup: CDR1 SGDLS, CDR2 YYNGEE. This chain's CDR3 is CASSAVAGGPETQYF. The CDR3, as DNA: TGTGCCAGCAGCGCAGTAGCGGGGGGGCCGGAGACCCAGTACTTC.

The rearrangement uses TRBV6-6 and TRBJ1-6; 7 nucleotides match TRBD1. The junction had 6 bases not matched to a gene; V was cut back by 6 bases and J by 10 bases. The CDR3 runs 13 residues. Germline CDR1 reads MNHNY; CDR2 reads SVGAGI (reference sequence). CDR3 in DNA: TGTGCCAGCAGGCAAATACAGGGGTCACCCCTCCACTTT. It codes for CASRQIQGSPLHF.

The rearrangement links TRBV5-6 to TRBJ1-1; D might be TRBD1 (5 bases). CDR1 and CDR2 from the germline V gene are SGHDT and YYEEEE. V was pared by 4 bases and J by 0 bases, with 13 bases between. The CDR3 is 15 residues long. CDR3 nucleotide sequence: TGTGCCAGCAGCCAGCAGGGCCTTTTGAACACTGAAGCTTTCTTT. Translated: CASSQQGLLNTEAFF.

The chain carries TRBV5-6 and TRBJ1-5, with 8 bases fitting TRBD1. After removal of 4 bases from V and 4 bases from J, the junction contained 10 bases not matched to a gene. The CDR3 sequence is 16 residues long. The germline V gene has CDR1 SGHDT and CDR2 YYEEEE. The DNA for the CDR3 is TGTGCCAGCAGCAGGTACCAGGGGGCTGAAAATCAGCCCCAGCATTTT. This translates into CASSRYQGAENQPQHF.

V gene TRBV7-2 combines with J gene TRBJ2-1; 10 bases are a match to TRBD2. CDR1 and CDR2 from the germline V gene are SGHTA and FQGNSA. Trimming cost V 1 base and J 4 bases; bases outside gene matches: 4. The CDR3 is 16 residues long. Here the CDR3 reads CASSLVASGGYNEQFF. The CDR3 DNA is TGTGCCAGCAGCTTAGTAGCTAGCGGGGGATACAATGAGCAGTTCTTC.

This clone was observed a single time. The chain is built from TRBV28 and TRBJ2-1; D gene ambiguous. Trimming took 2 bases from V and 5 from J, leaving 13 bases between them. Germline V gene lookup returns CDR1 MDHEN and CDR2 SYDVKM. The CDR3 contains 15 residues. DNA for the CDR3: TGTGCCAGCAGTTTAGTTTCGCTAGGAAACAATGAGCAGTTCTTC. The encoded protein is CASSLVSLGNNEQFF.

The V call is TRBV15, the J call TRBJ1-2, with D possibly TRBD1 on 5 matching bases. The CDR3 length is 13 residues. Trimming removed 3 bases at V and 4 bases at J, with 9 bases between. The germline V gene has CDR1 LNHNV and CDR2 YYDKDF (reference sequence). This CDR3 is CATSRDKAYGYTF. CDR3 DNA: TGTGCCACCAGCAGGGACAAGGCCTATGGCTACACCTTC.

The V gene is TRBV28, the J gene TRBJ2-1; 8 bases match TRBD1. This CDR3 spans 14 amino acids. Germline V gives CDR1 MDHEN, CDR2 SYDVKM. Trimming took 5 bases from V and 5 from J; bases not matched to a gene: 5. The chain's CDR3 is CASSGRGPHNEQFF. In DNA form, the CDR3 reads TGTGCCAGCAGTGGCAGGGGGCCACACAATGAGCAGTTCTTC. Full variable domain (rest looked up from reference TRBV28 and TRBJ2-1): DVKVTQSSRYLVKRTGEKVFLECVQDMDHENMFWYRQDPGLGLRLIYFSYDVKMKEKGDIPEGYSVSREKKERFSLILESASTNQTSMYLCASSGRGPHNEQFFGPGTRLTVL.

The chain uses TRBV2 and TRBJ1-1; unclear D gene. The V gene lost 2 bases and the J gene lost 1 base, with 5 bases spanning the gap. CDR1 SNHLY and CDR2 FYNNEI come from the germline V gene. This CDR3 is built from 13 residues. CDR3 nucleotide sequence: TGTGCCAGCAGTGAACCCGGGAACACTGAAGCTTTCTTT. Protein product: CASSEPGNTEAFF.

J is TRBJ2-5 and V is TRBV29-1, with D maybe TRBD1 (6 bases). The CDR3 runs 16 residues. Trimming removed 0 bases at V and 5 bases at J, with 19 bases between. The V gene's germline CDR1 is SQVTM and CDR2 ANQGSEA. CDR3 sequence reads: CSVEDRGHVPGETQYF. CDR3 bases: TGCAGCGTTGAAGATAGGGGACACGTACCGGGGGAGACCCAGTACTTC.

The gene calls are TRBV25-1 and TRBJ1-6, with 7 bases fitting TRBD1. Germline lookup yields CDR1 MGHDK and CDR2 SYGVNS. This CDR3 spans 14 amino acids. V trimming: 6 bases; J trimming: 6 bases; junction bases outside the gene matches: 5. CDR3 in amino acids: CASSGTDSNSPLHF. The CDR3 coding sequence is TGTGCCAGCAGCGGGACAGACTCTAATTCACCCCTCCACTTT. The entire variable domain, with the rest obtained from reference TRBV25-1 and TRBJ1-6, is as follows: EADIYQTPRYLVIGTGKKITLECSQTMGHDKMYWYQQDPGMELHLIHYSYGVNSTEKGDLSSESTVSRIRTEHFPLTLESARPSHTSQYLCASSGTDSNSPLHFGNGTRLTVT.

The genes are TRBV11-3 and TRBJ1-6, with D tentatively TRBD1 (5 bases). The V and J ends lost 4 bases and 6 bases respectively, with 7 bases between them. Germline CDR1 and CDR2: SGHNT and YENEEA. CDR3 length: 13 amino acids. The CDR3 DNA is TGTGCCAGCAGCTACGGGGGTAATTCACCCCTCCACTTT. It yields the protein CASSYGGNSPLHF.

The rearrangement joins TRBV7-9 to TRBJ1-4; D may be TRBD1 (6 bases). The germline gives CDR1 SEHNR, CDR2 FQNEAQ (reference sequence). The CDR3 covers 15 residues. Trimming left V 1 base short and J 5 bases short, with 11 bases between. CDR3 amino acids: CASSLGTGKNEKLFF. The DNA for the CDR3 is TGTGCCAGCAGCTTAGGTACAGGGAAAAATGAAAAACTGTTTTTT.

The genes are TRBV7-2 and TRBJ1-5; TRBD1 matches at 8 bases. Germline lookup yields CDR1 SGHTA and CDR2 FQGNSA. The length of the CDR3 is 17 residues. V dropped 2 bases and J dropped 0; count of bases not matched to a gene: 6. The CDR3 nucleotides are TGTGCCAGCAGCTTACGTCCCGGGACAGGTAGCAATCAGCCCCAGCATTTT. This sequence encodes CASSLRPGTGSNQPQHF.

The rearrangement joins TRBV18 to TRBJ2-7; 7 nucleotides line up with TRBD1. CDR1 and CDR2 from the germline V gene are KGHSH and LQKENI. J was trimmed by 4 bases and V by 3 bases; bases with no gene match: 6. The CDR3 is made up of 14 amino acids. CDR3 sequence (DNA): TGTGCCAGCTCACCGGCGACAGGGTATTACGAGCAGTACTTC. This gives the protein CASSPATGYYEQYF.

The chain has TRBV6-6 and TRBJ2-7; tentative D call: TRBD1 (6 bases). Trimming stripped 0 bases from V and 4 bases from J, with 10 bases between. From germline, CDR1 is MNHNY and CDR2 SVGAGI (reference sequence). The length of the CDR3 is 14 residues. This CDR3 is CASSYSRTVYEQYF. CDR3 coding DNA: TGTGCCAGCAGTTACTCGCGGACAGTATACGAGCAGTACTTC.

The CDR3 DNA sequence: TGCAGTGCTAGTTATAAAGGAGGGAGCGAGACCCAGTACTTC. Its protein product is CSASYKGGSETQYF. The chain carries TRBV20-1 and TRBJ2-5, with a tentative D call TRBD2 (6 bases). Germline V gene lookup returns CDR1 DFQATT and CDR2 SNEGSKA (reference sequence). V lost 3 bases, J lost 5 bases, and 16 bases lay in between. The CDR3 consists of 14 residues.

The rearrangement uses TRBV28 and TRBJ2-1; no definite D call. V was shortened by 5 bases and J by 0 bases, with 8 bases between the two germline ends. The CDR3 has 14 residues. The V gene's germline CDR1 is MDHEN and CDR2 SYDVKM. The CDR3 here is CASSNTFSYNEQFF. CDR3 nucleotides: TGTGCCAGCAGTAACACATTCTCCTACAATGAGCAGTTCTTC.

The rearrangement links TRBV5-1 to TRBJ2-1; 9 nucleotides line up with TRBD1. Germline V gene lookup returns CDR1 SGHRS and CDR2 YFSETQ. The CDR3 loop spans 15 amino acids. V was clipped by 5 bases and J by 5 bases; unmatched bases: 8. CDR3 nucleotides: TGCGCCAGCAGGAGACAGGGGGGCCTCAACAATGAGCAGTTCTTC. Translation: CASRRQGGLNNEQFF.

The rearrangement uses TRBV5-1 and TRBJ1-3; 7 bases are shared with TRBD1. Germline V gene sequence: CDR1 SGHRS, CDR2 YFSETQ. The J segment lost 2 bases and the V segment lost 0 bases, leaving 2 bases of the junction unmatched. This CDR3 has 15 residues. CDR3 bases: TGCGCCAGCAGCTTGGGAGGGGGCGCTGGAAACACCATATATTTT. Translation: CASSLGGGAGNTIYF.

The rearrangement joins TRBV6-4 to TRBJ2-2; tentatively, D is TRBD1 (5 bases). V lost 6 bases and J lost 7, with 15 bases in between. CDR1 is MRHNA and CDR2 is SNTAGT in the germline V gene. The CDR3 runs 14 residues. In nucleotides, the CDR3 is TGTGCCAGCAGCAGCCAGGGATCAGGCGGGGAGCTGTTTTTT. This translates into CASSSQGSGGELFF.